This record looks at one T cell receptor beta chain sequence and its context. The CDR3 runs 16 residues. These data come from a study of blood T cell repertoires in COVID-19. Study at large: The United States, Italy and Spain provided the acute and convalescent COVID-19 samples. T cells, B-cell-depleted T cells, or PBMCs provided the cDNA or gDNA that served as material.

The repertoire was sequenced with immunoSEQ multiplex PCR; TCRdb's copy has only in-frame clones and lacks some. The table includes under 300,000 clones, more than 60% detected once. The sample comprised peripheral blood. The rearrangement joins TRBV21-1 to TRBJ1-2. TRBV21-1 is flagged as a pseudogene. The source is a woman aged 40 to 49 with active or convalescent COVID-19. The CDR3 spells CASSKDPVSSNYGYTF. CDR3 coding DNA: TGTGCCAGCAGCAAAGATCCGGTTTCCTCTAACTATGGCTACACCTTC.